The entry below describes one TCR beta chain. Its matching antigen is unknown. Mismatch with germline at one junction end may stem from a read error. This entry belongs to a study of cytomegalovirus exposure and HLA in healthy donors. Study-wide context: Later, an analysis reported that the approximately 120 validation repertoires had used the same platform as the 550 to 750 first-cohort repertoires.

The method was immunoSEQ multiplex PCR; TCRdb's version includes in-frame clones alone and lacks a portion of them. The sample lists tens of thousands of clones, approximately 96% occurring once. General study points: Reportedly, cytomegalovirus status was diagnosed with high sensitivity and specificity.

This CDR3 has 17 residues. Germline assignment: CDR1 SGHVS and CDR2 FNYEAQ. These donors were members of the 120-subject validation cohort, a group separate from the roughly 670-subject first cohort. The sample taken for sequencing was PBMCs. The TCR comes from a man between 18 and 35 years old in good health and CMV-seronegative. This chain connects TRBV7-6 to TRBJ2-2; 9 nucleotides line up with TRBD2. The CDR3 DNA sequence: TGTGCCAGCAGCCCCAATTGGCTAGCGGGGAACACCGGGGAGCTGCTTTTT. The encoded protein is CASSPNWLAGNTGELLF.